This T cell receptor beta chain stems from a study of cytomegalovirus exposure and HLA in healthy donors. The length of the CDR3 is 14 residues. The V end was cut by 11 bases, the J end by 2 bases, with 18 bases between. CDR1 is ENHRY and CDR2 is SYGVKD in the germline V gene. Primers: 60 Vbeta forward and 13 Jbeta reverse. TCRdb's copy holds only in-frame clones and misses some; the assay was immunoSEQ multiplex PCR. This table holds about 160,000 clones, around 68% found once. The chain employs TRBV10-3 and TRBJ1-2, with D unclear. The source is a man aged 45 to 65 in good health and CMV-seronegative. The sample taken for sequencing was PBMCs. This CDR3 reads CAAISDIQNYGYTF. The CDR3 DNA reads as TGTGCCGCCATATCCGACATCCAAAACTATGGCTACACCTTC.